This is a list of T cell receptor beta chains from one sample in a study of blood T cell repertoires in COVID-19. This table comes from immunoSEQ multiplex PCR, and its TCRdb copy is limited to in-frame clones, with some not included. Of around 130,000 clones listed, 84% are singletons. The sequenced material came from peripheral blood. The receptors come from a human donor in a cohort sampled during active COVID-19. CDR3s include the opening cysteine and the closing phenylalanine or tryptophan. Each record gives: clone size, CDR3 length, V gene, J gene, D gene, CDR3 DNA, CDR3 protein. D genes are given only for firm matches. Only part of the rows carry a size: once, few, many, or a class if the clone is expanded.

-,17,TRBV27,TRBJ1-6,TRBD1,TGTGCCACCAGTCGGGAGAGTGGGACAGGGCAAAGGCGACCCCTCCACTTT,CATSRESGTGQRRPLHF
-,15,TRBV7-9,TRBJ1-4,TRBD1,TGTGCCAGCAGCTTGGGACAGGGCCCTATGGGAAAACTGTTTTTT,CASSLGQGPMGKLFF
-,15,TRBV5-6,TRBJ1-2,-,TGTGCCAGCAGCCAAACGGGTAGCTCAGACTATGGCTACACCTTC,CASSQTGSSDYGYTF
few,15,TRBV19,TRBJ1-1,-,TGTGCCAGTAGGTTTTCTACAGGCGGGAACACTGAAGCTTTCTTT,CASRFSTGGNTEAFF
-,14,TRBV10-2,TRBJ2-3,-,TGCGCCAGCAGCCCGGGAGTTGGGGCAGATACGCAGTATTTT,CASSPGVGADTQYF
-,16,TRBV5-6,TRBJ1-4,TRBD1,TGTGCCAGCAGCCCCGGACAGGGGTTCGCCGTGGAAAAACTGTTTTTT,CASSPGQGFAVEKLFF
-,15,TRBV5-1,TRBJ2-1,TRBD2,TGCGCCAGCAGCTCGGGACTAGCGGGGTACAATGAGCAGTTCTTC,CASSSGLAGYNEQFF
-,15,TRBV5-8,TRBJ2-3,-,TGTGCCAGCAGCTTGTGGGCACTTAGCACAGATACGCAGTATTTT,CASSLWALSTDTQYF
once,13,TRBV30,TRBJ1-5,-,TGTGCCTGGAGTGTACAGGGCCATCAGCCCCAGCATTTT,CAWSVQGHQPQHF
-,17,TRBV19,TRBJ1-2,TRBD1,TGTGCCAGTAGCCCAGATACGGGACAGCTTTCTATCTATGGCTACACCTTC,CASSPDTGQLSIYGYTF